This paragraph covers one T cell receptor beta chain sequence. The data were obtained in a study of early T cells in non-severe SARS-CoV-2 infection. For the study at large: It was bulk RNA from unsorted whole blood that was sequenced, and the chains were unpaired.

TCRdb re-derived calls from the 5' RACE reads in MiXCR, one entry per CDR3 protein. The table records around 88,000 distinct CDR3 sequences, 13% to 15% of them present only once. Sequencing input: whole blood. This TCR came from an adult who was a healthcare worker with PCR-confirmed SARS-CoV-2 infection or an uninfected control (not recorded which).

Here the CDR3 reads CASSELGDSGANVLTF. CDR3 in DNA: TGTGCCAGCAGTGAATTAGGAGACTCTGGGGCCAACGTCCTGACTTTC. The chain is built from TRBV2 and TRBJ2-6; D is undetermined. The germline V gene encodes CDR1 SNHLY and CDR2 FYNNEI. This CDR3 is 16 amino acids long. Trimming cost V 2 bases and J 0 bases, with 8 bases left between them.